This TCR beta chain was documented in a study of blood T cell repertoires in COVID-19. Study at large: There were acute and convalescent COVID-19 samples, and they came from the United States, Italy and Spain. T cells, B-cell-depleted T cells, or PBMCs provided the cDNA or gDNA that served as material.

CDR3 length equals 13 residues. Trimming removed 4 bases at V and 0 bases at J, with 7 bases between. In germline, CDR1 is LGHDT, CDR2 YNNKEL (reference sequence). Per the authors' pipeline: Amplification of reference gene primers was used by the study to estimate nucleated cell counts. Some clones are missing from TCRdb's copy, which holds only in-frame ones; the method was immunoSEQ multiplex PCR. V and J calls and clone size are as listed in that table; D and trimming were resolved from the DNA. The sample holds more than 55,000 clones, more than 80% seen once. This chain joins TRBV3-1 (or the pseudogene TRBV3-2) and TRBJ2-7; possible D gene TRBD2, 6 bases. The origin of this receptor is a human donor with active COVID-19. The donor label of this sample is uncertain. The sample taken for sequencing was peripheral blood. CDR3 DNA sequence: TGTGCCAGCAGCCCAGCGGGCTCCTACGAGCAGTACTTC. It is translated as CASSPAGSYEQYF.